Below, 15 T cell receptor beta chains from the same sample are listed, as sequenced in a study of blood T cell repertoires in COVID-19. TCRdb's copy holds only in-frame clones and misses some; the assay was immunoSEQ multiplex PCR. The sample records approximately 98,000 clones, approximately 70% being singletons. The sequencing input was peripheral blood. All receptors derive from a woman aged 40 to 55 with acute or convalescent COVID-19.

This clone was recorded a few times. The chain joins TRBV9 to TRBJ1-4; 8 positions agree with TRBD1. V shed 3 bases, J shed 2 bases, and the junction held 3 bases outside the gene matches. Germline assignment: CDR1 SGDLS and CDR2 YYNGEE. The CDR3 has 15 amino acids. In DNA, the CDR3 is TGTGCCAGCAGCGCTTGGACAGGGACTAATGAAAAACTGTTTTTT. Its translation: CASSAWTGTNEKLFF.

The chain employs TRBV16 and TRBJ1-1; a possible D gene is TRBD1 (6 bases). The CDR3 is made up of 13 amino acids. Germline loops: CDR1 KGHSY, CDR2 FQNENV. Trimming left V 6 bases short and J 1 base short, with 9 bases between. CDR3 amino acids: CASSGTRNTEAFF. Written as DNA, the CDR3 is TGTGCCAGCAGTGGGACAAGGAACACTGAAGCTTTCTTT.

The chain links TRBV10-3 to TRBJ2-3; 9 bases fit TRBD2. The CDR3 loop spans 16 amino acids. The V and J ends lost 2 bases and 6 bases, in that order; junction bases with no gene match: 9. The germline V gene has CDR1 ENHRY and CDR2 SYGVKD. The CDR3 DNA reads as TGTGCCATCAGTGAGGAAAATAGCGGGGGAAGGGATACGCAGTATTTT. Its protein product is CAISEENSGGRDTQYF.

This clone was detected a few times. The chain employs TRBV19 and TRBJ1-4; TRBD1 might be the D (5 bases). The V end was cut by 7 bases, the J end by 0 bases, with 15 bases between. Germline loops: CDR1 LNHDA, CDR2 SQIVND (reference sequence). The CDR3 runs 16 residues. The CDR3 here is CASTPWGDATNEKLFF. CDR3 sequence (DNA): TGTGCCAGTACCCCCTGGGGGGATGCAACTAATGAAAAACTGTTTTTT. Looking up the rest from reference TRBV19 and TRBJ1-4 gives the full variable domain: DGGITQSPKYLFRKEGQNVTLSCEQNLNHDAMYWYRQDPGQGLRLIYYSQIVNDFQKGDIAEGYSVSREKKESFPLTVTSAQKNPTAFYLCASTPWGDATNEKLFFGSGTQLSVL.

The rearrangement uses TRBV4-3 and TRBJ2-1; 7 nucleotides align to TRBD1. The V gene end was trimmed by 1 base and the J gene end by 5 bases; junction bases not matched to a gene: 2. The CDR3 spans 14 residues. Germline CDR1 is LGHNA and CDR2 is YSLEER. DNA of the CDR3: TGCGCCAGCAGCCAAGCTGACAGGGACAATGAGCAGTTCTTC. It translates to CASSQADRDNEQFF.

The chain combines TRBV14 with TRBJ1-3; D remains ambiguous. Trimming left V 5 bases short and J 0 bases short, with 11 bases between. The CDR3 contains 15 residues. In germline, CDR1 is SGHDN, CDR2 FVKESK. CDR3 in DNA: TGTGCCAGCAGCTCGGGAGTCCCCTCTGGAAACACCATATATTTT. Protein product: CASSSGVPSGNTIYF.

The chain combines TRBV28 with TRBJ2-1, with 12 bases lining up with TRBD1. The V gene end was trimmed by 8 bases and the J gene end by 9 bases; junction bases not matched to a gene: 14. This CDR3 spans 16 amino acids. Germline V gene data show CDR1 as MDHEN and CDR2 as SYDVKM. The CDR3 sequence is CASGLRVGQGAREQFF. CDR3 bases: TGTGCCAGCGGACTAAGGGTGGGACAGGGGGCTCGTGAGCAGTTCTTC.

The V call is TRBV5-1, the J call TRBJ1-3; D gene unclear. This CDR3 has 16 amino acids. Germline V gene sequence: CDR1 SGHRS, CDR2 YFSETQ. V was shortened by 4 bases and J by 0 bases, with 14 bases between the two germline ends. CDR3: CASSPWPRGSGNTIYF. In DNA, the CDR3 is TGCGCCAGCAGCCCCTGGCCACGGGGCTCTGGAAACACCATATATTTT.

This chain joins TRBV6-2 or TRBV6-3 and TRBJ1-2; 8 nucleotides line up with TRBD1. Germline V gene data show CDR1 as MNHEY and CDR2 as SVGEGT. This CDR3 is built from 18 residues. The V segment lost 2 bases and the J segment 2 bases; nucleotides outside the gene matches: 13. The DNA for the CDR3 is TGTGCCAGCAGTTACCACCGACAGGGGATAAACTACAACTATGGCTACACCTTC. It specifies CASSYHRQGINYNYGYTF.

The chain couples TRBV4-1 to TRBJ1-2, with D possibly being TRBD1 (5 bases). The CDR3 loop spans 17 amino acids. Between the trimmed V and J ends, which lost 0 bases and 6 bases, there was a span of 20 bases. Germline V gene lookup returns CDR1 MGHRA and CDR2 YSYEKL. This CDR3 is CASSQEHPPRERDGYTF. Written as DNA, the CDR3 is TGCGCCAGCAGCCAAGAACACCCCCCCAGGGAAAGAGATGGCTACACCTTC.

This clone was seen repeatedly, ten times or more. The chain employs TRBV28 and TRBJ2-7, with TRBD2 identical over 8 bases. The V gene's germline CDR1 is MDHEN and CDR2 SYDVKM. The CDR3 length is 16 residues. J was trimmed by 1 base and V by 2 bases; bases with no gene match: 7. The CDR3 is CASSLTGGEYSYEQYF. As DNA, the CDR3 is TGTGCCAGCAGTTTAACCGGGGGGGAATATTCCTACGAGCAGTACTTC.

The chain employs TRBV9 and TRBJ2-1; TRBD2 agrees at 9 bases. Trimming took 0 bases from V and 10 from J; bases not matched to a gene: 14. The CDR3 is made up of 17 amino acids. Germline loops: CDR1 SGDLS, CDR2 YYNGEE. CDR3 nucleotides: TGTGCCAGCAGCGTAGGGTCGGGACTAGCTAACCCTCGGGAGCAGTTCTTC. This codes for CASSVGSGLANPREQFF. Full variable domain (rest looked up from reference TRBV9 and TRBJ2-1): DSGVTQTPKHLITATGQRVTLRCSPRSGDLSVYWYQQSLDQGLQFLIQYYNGEERAKGNILERFSAQQFPDLHSELNLSSLELGDSALYFCASSVGSGLANPREQFFGPGTRLTVL.

The V call is TRBV29-1, the J call TRBJ1-3; D might be TRBD1 (5 bases). The CDR3 contains 15 residues. The ends were cut back, 5 bases at V and 4 bases at J, with 18 bases in the middle. CDR1 is SQVTM, CDR2 ANQGSEA, per germline. The CDR3 protein is CSVSEGMYAGNTIYF. In nucleotides, the CDR3 is TGCAGCGTTTCGGAGGGGATGTATGCAGGAAACACCATATATTTT. The full variable domain, in which reference TRBV29-1 and TRBJ1-3 provide the parts outside the CDR3, is SAVISQKPSRDICQRGTSLTIQCQVDSQVTMMFWYRQQPGQSLTLIATANQGSEATYESGFVIDKFPISRPNLTFSTLTVSNMSPEDSSIYLCSVSEGMYAGNTIYFGEGSWLTVV.

The rearrangement joins TRBV7-9 to TRBJ2-7; D might be TRBD1 (6 bases). The CDR3 sequence is 15 residues long. V gave up 5 bases and J gave up 3 bases, with 17 bases separating them. The germline CDR1 and CDR2 sequences are SEHNR and FQNEAQ (reference sequence). CDR3 DNA sequence: TGTGCCAGCAGCCCCCCACGGACAGAGATCTACGAGCAGTACTTC. Amino acid sequence: CASSPPRTEIYEQYF.

There are a few counts of this clone. The chain recombines TRBV28 with TRBJ1-1; D is perhaps TRBD1 (5 bases). V dropped 3 bases and J dropped 1 base, with 6 bases sitting between them. The CDR3 loop spans 13 amino acids. CDR1 and CDR2 (germline): MDHEN, SYDVKM. CDR3 region: CASSFRGNTEAFF. The CDR3 DNA follows: TGTGCCAGCAGTTTTAGGGGGAACACTGAAGCTTTCTTT.